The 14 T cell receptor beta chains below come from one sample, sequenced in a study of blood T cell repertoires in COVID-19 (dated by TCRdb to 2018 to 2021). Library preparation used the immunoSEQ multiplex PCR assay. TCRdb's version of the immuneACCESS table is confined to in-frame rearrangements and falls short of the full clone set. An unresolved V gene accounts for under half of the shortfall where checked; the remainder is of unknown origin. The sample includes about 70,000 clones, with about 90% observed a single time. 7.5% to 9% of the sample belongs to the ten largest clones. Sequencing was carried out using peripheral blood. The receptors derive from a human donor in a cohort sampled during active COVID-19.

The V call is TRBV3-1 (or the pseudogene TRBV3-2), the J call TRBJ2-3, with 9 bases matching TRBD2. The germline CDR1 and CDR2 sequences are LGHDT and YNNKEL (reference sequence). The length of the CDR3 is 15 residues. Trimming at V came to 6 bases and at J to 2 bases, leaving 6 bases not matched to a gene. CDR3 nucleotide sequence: TGTGCCAGCAGTTATGCGGGGGGGCACACAGATACGCAGTATTTT. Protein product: CASSYAGGHTDTQYF.

In DNA, the CDR3 is TGTGCCAGCAGCGGCATACTCGACAGGGGCGAGGGCTACACCTTC. Translating it yields CASSGILDRGEGYTF. The chain couples TRBV5-4 to TRBJ1-2; TRBD1 matches at 8 bases. The CDR3 extends over 15 amino acids. Trimming at V came to 4 bases and at J to 8 bases, leaving 13 bases not matched to a gene. Germline V gives CDR1 SGHNT, CDR2 YYREEE (reference sequence).

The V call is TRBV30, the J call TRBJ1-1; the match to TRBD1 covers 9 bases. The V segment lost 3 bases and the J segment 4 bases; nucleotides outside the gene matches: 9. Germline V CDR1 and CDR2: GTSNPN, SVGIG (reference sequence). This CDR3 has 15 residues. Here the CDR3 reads CAWRGQGFYGTEAFF. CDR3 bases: TGTGCCTGGAGGGGACAGGGATTTTATGGCACTGAAGCTTTCTTT. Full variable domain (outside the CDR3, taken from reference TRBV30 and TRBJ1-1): SQTIHQWPATLVQPVGSPLSLECTVEGTSNPNLYWYRQAAGRGLQLLFYSVGIGQISSEVPQNLSASRPQDRQFILSSKKLLLSDSGFYLCAWRGQGFYGTEAFFGQGTRLTVV.

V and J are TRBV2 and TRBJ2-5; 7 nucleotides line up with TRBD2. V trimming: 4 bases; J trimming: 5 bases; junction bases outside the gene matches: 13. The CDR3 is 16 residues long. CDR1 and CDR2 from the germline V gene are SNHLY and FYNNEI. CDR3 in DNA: TGTGCCAGCAGTGCAAGCTCAGGGAGGGGTAGGGAGACCCAGTACTTC. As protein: CASSASSGRGRETQYF.

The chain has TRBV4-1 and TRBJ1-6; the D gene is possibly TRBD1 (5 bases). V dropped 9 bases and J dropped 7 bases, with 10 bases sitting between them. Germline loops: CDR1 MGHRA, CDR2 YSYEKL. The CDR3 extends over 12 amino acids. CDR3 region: CASQGGNSPLHF. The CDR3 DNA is TGCGCCAGTCAGGGCGGAAATTCACCCCTCCACTTT.

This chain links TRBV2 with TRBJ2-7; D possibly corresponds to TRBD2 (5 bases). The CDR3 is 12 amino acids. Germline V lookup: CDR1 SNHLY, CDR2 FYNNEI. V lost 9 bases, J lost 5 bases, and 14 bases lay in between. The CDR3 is CASLTGIDEQYF. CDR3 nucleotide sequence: TGTGCCAGTTTAACGGGGATCGACGAGCAGTACTTC.

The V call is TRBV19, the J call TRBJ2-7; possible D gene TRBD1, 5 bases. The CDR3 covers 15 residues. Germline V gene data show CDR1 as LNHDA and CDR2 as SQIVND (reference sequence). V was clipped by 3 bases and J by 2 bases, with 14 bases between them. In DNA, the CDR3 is TGTGCCAGTAGTATGGGGCAGGGCCTGACCTACGAGCAGTACTTC. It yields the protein CASSMGQGLTYEQYF.

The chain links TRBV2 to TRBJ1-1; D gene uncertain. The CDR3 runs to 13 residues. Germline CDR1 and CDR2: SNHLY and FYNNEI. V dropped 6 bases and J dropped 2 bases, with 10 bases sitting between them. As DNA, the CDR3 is TGTGCCAGCAGGCCTCACAGAAACACTGAAGCTTTCTTT. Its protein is CASRPHRNTEAFF.

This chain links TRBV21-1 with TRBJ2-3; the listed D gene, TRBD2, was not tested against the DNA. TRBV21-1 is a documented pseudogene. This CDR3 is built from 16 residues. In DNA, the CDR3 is TGTGCCAGCATTTCACCAGGAGGCGAGTGGACAGATACGCAGTATTTT. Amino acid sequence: CASISPGGEWTDTQYF.

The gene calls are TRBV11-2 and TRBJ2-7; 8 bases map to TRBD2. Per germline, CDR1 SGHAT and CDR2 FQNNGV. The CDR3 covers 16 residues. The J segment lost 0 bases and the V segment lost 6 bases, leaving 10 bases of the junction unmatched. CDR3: CASSSRTSSSSYEQYF. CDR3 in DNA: TGTGCCAGCAGTTCCCGGACTAGCTCGTCCTCCTACGAGCAGTACTTC.

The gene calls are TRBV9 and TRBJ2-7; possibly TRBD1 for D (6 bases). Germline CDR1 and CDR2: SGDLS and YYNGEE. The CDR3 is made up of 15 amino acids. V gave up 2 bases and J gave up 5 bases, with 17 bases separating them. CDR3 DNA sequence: TGTGCCAGCAGCGTGGTAGCGTCGGGGACAAACGAGCAGTACTTC. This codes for CASSVVASGTNEQYF. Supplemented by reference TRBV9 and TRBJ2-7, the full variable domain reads DSGVTQTPKHLITATGQRVTLRCSPRSGDLSVYWYQQSLDQGLQFLIQYYNGEERAKGNILERFSAQQFPDLHSELNLSSLELGDSALYFCASSVVASGTNEQYFGPGTRLTVT.

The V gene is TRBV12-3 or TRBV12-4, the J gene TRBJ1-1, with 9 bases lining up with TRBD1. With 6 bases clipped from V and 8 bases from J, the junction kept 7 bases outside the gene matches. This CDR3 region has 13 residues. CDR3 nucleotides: TGTGCCAGCAGCCGAGAAGGACAGGGGGAAGCTTTCTTT. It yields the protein CASSREGQGEAFF.

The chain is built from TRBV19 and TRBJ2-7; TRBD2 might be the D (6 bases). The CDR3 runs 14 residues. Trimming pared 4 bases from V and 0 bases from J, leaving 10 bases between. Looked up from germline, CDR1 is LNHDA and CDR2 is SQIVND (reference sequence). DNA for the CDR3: TGTGCCAGTAGTACCCCCGGGAGCTCCTACGAGCAGTACTTC. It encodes CASSTPGSSYEQYF.

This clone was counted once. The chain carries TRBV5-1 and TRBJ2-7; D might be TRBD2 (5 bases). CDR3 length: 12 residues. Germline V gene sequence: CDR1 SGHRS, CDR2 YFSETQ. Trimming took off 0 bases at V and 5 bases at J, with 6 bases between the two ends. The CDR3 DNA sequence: TGCGCCAGCAGCTTGGTCGGGAACGAGCAGTACTTC. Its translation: CASSLVGNEQYF.